This T cell receptor (beta chain) was retrieved from a study of T cell clonality in common variable immunodeficiency. General study results and limits: Common variable immunodeficiency TCR beta sequences reportedly had fewer deletions and N-nucleotide insertions.

This clone occurred many times. Its specificity is not known. The read finishes 3 residues shy of the CDR3 end, and the germline J gene is used to complete it. Per germline, CDR1 ENHRY and CDR2 SYGVKD. The CDR3 runs to 14 residues. Trimming pared 5 bases from V and 2 bases from J, leaving 7 bases between. Produced via immunoSEQ multiplex PCR; TCRdb's table is partial and in-frame only. In total the sample includes about 42,000 clones, none of them seen once. The source is a human donor with common variable immunodeficiency. Sequenced material: peripheral blood mononuclear cells. The gene calls are TRBV10-3 and TRBJ1-6; D may be TRBD1 (6 bases). CDR3 amino acids: CAISQGTYNSPLHF. The covered CDR3 bases are TGTGCCATCAGTCAGGGGACCTATAATTCACCC.